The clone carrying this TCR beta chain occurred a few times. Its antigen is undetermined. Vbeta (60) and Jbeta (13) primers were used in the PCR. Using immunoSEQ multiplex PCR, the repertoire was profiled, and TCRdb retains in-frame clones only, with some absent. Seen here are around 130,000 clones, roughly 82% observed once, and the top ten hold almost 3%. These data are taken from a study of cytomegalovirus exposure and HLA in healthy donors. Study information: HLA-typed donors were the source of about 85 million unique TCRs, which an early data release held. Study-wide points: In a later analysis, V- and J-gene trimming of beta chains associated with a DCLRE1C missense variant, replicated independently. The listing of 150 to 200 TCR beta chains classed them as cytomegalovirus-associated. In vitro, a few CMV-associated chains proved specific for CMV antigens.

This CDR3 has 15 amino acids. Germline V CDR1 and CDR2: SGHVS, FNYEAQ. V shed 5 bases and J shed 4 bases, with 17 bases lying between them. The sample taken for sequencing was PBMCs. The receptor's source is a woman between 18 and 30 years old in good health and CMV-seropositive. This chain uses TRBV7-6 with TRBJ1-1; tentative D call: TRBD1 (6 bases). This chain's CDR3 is CASSNPGGASTEAFF. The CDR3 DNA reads TGTGCCAGCAGCAACCCGGGGGGGGCTAGCACTGAAGCTTTCTTT.